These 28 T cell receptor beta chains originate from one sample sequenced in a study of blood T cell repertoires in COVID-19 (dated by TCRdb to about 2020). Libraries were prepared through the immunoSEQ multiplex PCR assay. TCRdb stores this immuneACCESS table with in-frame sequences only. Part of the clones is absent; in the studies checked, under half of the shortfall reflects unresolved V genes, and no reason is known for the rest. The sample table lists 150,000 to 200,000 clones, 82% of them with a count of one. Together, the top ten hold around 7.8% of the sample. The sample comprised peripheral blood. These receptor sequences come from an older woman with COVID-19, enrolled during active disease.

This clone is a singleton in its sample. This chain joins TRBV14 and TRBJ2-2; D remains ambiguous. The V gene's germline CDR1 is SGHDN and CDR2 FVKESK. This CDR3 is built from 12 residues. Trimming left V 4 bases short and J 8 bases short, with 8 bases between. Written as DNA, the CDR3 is TGTGCCAGCAGCCCCTTCTTGGGGGAGCTGTTTTTT. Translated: CASSPFLGELFF.

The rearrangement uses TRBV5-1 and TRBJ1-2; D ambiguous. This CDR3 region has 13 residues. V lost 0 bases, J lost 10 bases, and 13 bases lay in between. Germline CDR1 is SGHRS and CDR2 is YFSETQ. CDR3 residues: CASSLVAGSHYTF. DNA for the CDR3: TGCGCCAGCAGCTTGGTTGCGGGCAGCCACTACACCTTC.

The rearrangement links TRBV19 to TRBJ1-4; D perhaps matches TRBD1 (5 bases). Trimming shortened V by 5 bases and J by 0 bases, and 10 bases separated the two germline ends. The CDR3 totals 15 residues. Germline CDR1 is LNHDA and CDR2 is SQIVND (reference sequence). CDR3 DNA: TGTGCCAGTAGTGATGACAGTCCAACTAATGAAAAACTGTTTTTT. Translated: CASSDDSPTNEKLFF.

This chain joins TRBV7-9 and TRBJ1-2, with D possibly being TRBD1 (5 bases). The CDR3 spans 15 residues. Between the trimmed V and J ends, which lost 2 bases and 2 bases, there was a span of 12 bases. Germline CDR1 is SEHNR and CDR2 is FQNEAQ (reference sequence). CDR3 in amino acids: CASSLLTGKNYGYTF. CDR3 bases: TGTGCCAGCAGCTTACTCACAGGAAAAAACTATGGCTACACCTTC.

CDR3 sequence (DNA): TGTGCCAGCAGTTATAATCCGGGTTCGGAGACCCAGTACTTC. It is translated as CASSYNPGSETQYF. This rearrangement joins TRBV6-5 to TRBJ2-5; D gene ambiguous. Between the trimmed V and J ends, which lost 3 bases and 5 bases, there was a span of 13 bases. Germline V lookup: CDR1 MNHEY, CDR2 SVGAGI. The CDR3 spans 14 residues.

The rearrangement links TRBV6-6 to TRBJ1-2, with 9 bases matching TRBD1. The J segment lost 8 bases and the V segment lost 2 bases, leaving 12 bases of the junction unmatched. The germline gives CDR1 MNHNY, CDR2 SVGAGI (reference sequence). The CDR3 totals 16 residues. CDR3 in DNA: TGTGCCAGCAGTTACGGGACAGGGAGGGTCGTGGACGGCTACACCTTC. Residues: CASSYGTGRVVDGYTF.

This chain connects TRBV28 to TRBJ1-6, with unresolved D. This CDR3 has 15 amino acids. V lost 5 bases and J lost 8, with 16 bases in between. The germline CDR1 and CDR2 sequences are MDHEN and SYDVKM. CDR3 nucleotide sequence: TGTGCCAGCAGTCCCCCGACGGGAGGTTATTCACCCCTCCACTTT. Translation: CASSPPTGGYSPLHF.

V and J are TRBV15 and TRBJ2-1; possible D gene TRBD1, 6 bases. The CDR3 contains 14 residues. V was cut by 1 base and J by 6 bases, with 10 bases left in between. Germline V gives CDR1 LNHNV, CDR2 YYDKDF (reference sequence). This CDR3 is CATSRGGGSNEQFF. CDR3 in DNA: TGTGCCACCAGCAGAGGAGGGGGATCCAATGAGCAGTTCTTC.

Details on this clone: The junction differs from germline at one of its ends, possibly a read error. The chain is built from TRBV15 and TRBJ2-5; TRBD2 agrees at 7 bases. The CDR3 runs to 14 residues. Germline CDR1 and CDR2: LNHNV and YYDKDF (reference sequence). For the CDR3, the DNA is TGTGCCACCAACAGACCGGGGGGACAAGAGACCCAGTACTTC. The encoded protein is CATNRPGGQETQYF.

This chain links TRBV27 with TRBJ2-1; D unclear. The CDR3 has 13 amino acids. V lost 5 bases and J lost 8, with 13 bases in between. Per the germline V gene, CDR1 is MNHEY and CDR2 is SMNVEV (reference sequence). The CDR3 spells CASSHFPFDEQFF. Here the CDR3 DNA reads TGTGCCAGCAGTCACTTCCCCTTCGATGAGCAGTTCTTC.

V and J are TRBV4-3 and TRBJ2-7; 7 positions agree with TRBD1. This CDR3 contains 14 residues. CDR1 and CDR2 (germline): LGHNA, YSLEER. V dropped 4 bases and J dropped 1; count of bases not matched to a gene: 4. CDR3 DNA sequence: TGCGCCAGCAGCCTCTGGACAGGTTCCTACGAGCAGTACTTC. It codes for CASSLWTGSYEQYF.

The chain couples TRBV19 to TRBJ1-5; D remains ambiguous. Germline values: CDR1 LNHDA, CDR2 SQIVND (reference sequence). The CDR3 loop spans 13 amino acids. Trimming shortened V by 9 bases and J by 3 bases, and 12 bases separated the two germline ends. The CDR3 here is CASRRVVNQPQHF. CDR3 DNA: TGTGCCAGCCGTCGGGTCGTCAATCAGCCCCAGCATTTT.

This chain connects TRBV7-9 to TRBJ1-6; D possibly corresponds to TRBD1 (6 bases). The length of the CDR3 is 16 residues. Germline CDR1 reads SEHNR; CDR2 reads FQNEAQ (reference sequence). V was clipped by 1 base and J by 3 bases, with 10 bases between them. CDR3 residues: CASSLGQVLYNSPLHF. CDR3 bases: TGTGCCAGCAGCTTAGGACAGGTTCTCTATAATTCACCCCTCCACTTT. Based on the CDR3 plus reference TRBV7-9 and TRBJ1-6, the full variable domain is DTGVSQNPRHKITKRGQNVTFRCDPISEHNRLYWYRQTLGQGPEFLTYFQNEAQLEKSRLLSDRFSAERPKGSFSTLEIQRTEQGDSAMYLCASSLGQVLYNSPLHFGNGTRLTVT.

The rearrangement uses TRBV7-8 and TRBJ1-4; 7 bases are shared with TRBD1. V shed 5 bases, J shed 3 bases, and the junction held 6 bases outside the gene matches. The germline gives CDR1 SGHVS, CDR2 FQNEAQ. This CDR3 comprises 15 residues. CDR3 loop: CASSGGGSANEKLFF. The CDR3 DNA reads TGTGCCAGCAGCGGAGGGGGCTCGGCTAATGAAAAACTGTTTTTT.

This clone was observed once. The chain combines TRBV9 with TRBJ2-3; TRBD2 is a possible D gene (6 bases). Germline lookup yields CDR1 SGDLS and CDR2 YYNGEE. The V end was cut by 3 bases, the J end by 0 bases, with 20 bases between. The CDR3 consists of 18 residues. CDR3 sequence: CASSAGGGTVISTDTQYF. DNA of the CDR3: TGTGCCAGCAGCGCAGGTGGGGGGACCGTAATTAGCACAGATACGCAGTATTTT.

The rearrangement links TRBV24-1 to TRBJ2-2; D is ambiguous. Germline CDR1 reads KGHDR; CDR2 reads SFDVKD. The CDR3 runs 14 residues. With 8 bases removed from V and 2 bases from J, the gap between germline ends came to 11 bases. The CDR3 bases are TGTGCCACCACCCCAGGTCGTAACACCGGGGAGCTGTTTTTT. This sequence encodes CATTPGRNTGELFF.

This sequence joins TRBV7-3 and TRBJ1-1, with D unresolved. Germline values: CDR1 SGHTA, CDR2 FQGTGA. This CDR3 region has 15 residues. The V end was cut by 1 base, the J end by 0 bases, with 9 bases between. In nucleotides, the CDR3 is TGTGCCAGCAGCTTAAACGGCGGGATGAACACTGAAGCTTTCTTT. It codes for CASSLNGGMNTEAFF.

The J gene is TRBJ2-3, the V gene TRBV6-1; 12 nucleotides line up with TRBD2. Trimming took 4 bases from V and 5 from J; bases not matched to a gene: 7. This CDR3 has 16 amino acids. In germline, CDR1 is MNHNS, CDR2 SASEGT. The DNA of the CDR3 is TGTGCCAGCAGTGTCCGGACTAGCGGGGTGATAGATACGCAGTATTTT. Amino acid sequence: CASSVRTSGVIDTQYF.

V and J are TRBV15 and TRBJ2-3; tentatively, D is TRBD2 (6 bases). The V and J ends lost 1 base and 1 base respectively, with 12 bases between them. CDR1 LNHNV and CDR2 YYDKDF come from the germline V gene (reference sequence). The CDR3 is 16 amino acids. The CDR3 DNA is TGTGCCACCAGCAGAGGAGGTCCGGGGGGCACAGATACGCAGTATTTT. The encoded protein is CATSRGGPGGTDTQYF.

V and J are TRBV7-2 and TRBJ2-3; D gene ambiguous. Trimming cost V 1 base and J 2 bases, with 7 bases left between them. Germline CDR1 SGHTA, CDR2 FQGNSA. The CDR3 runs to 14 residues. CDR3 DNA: TGTGCCAGCAGCTTAGGGGCCGCCACAGATACGCAGTATTTT. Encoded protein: CASSLGAATDTQYF.

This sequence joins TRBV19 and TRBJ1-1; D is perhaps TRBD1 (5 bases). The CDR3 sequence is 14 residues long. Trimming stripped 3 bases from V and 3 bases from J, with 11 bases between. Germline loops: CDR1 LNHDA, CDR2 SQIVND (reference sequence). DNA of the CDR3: TGTGCCAGTAGTATCCGAGGCAGGGACACTGAAGCTTTCTTT. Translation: CASSIRGRDTEAFF.

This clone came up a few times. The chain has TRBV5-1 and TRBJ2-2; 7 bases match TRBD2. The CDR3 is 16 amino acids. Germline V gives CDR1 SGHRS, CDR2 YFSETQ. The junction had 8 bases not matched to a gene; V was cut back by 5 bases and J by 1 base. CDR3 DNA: TGCGCCAGCAGTTTGTCGACTAGCCTGAACACCGGGGAGCTGTTTTTT. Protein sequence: CASSLSTSLNTGELFF.

The CDR3 DNA reads TGTGCCAGAGCCACTCCTTGGAACACTGAAGCTTTCTTT. This gives the protein CARATPWNTEAFF. This sequence joins TRBV19 and TRBJ1-1, with D unresolved. V was shortened by 9 bases and J by 1 base, with 12 bases between the two germline ends. Germline CDR1 reads LNHDA; CDR2 reads SQIVND (reference sequence). The CDR3 runs 13 residues.

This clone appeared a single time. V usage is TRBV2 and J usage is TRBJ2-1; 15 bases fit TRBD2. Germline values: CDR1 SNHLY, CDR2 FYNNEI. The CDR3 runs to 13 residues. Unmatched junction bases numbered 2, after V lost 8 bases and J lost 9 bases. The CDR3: CASGLAGGFEQFF. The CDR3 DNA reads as TGTGCCAGCGGACTAGCGGGAGGGTTTGAGCAGTTCTTC.

The DNA of the CDR3 is TGCGCCAGCATGGGTGGGCCCGGGGAGCTGTTTTTT. Translating it yields CASMGGPGELFF. The V and J genes are TRBV4-3 and TRBJ2-2; no clear D gene. CDR1 and CDR2 (germline): LGHNA, YSLEER. Trimming stripped 7 bases from V and 6 bases from J, with 9 bases between. The CDR3 length is 12 residues.

CDR3 nucleotide sequence: TGTGCCAGCAGCTTAGATCTGGAGATCAACGAGCAGTTCTTC. Protein product: CASSLDLEINEQFF. V gene TRBV7-9 combines with J gene TRBJ2-1, with no clear D. Trimming left V 1 base short and J 10 bases short, with 14 bases between. The germline CDR1 and CDR2 sequences are SEHNR and FQNEAQ (reference sequence). The CDR3 has 14 amino acids.

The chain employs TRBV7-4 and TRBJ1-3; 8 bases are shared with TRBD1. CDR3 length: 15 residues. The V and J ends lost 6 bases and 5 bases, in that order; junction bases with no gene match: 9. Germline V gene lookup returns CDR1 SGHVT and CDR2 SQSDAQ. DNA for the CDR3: TGTGCCAGCAGGGCTTTACAGGGGGAAAGAAACACCATATATTTT. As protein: CASRALQGERNTIYF.

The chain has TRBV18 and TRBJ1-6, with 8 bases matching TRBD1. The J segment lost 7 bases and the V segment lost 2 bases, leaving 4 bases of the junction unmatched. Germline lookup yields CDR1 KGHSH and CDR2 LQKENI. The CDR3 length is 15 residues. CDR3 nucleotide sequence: TGTGCCAGCTCACCAAGCGACAGGGGAAATTCACCCCTCCACTTT. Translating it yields CASSPSDRGNSPLHF.